The clone carrying this T cell receptor beta chain was seen many times. Its antigen remains unknown. These data come from a study of T cells after yellow fever vaccination. Study-level points and caveats: Clonotypes appearing in both CD4 and CD8 compartments existed, and their share was small. Abundant clonotypes from the bulk population could contaminate FACS-sorted repertoires. Peaking on day 5 versus 15, the secondary response was faster but weaker. After the booster, over 95% of CD4 and about nine tenths of CD8 primary-response clones were re-detected.

TCRdb used MiXCR to reprocess the 5' RACE reads, holding one entry per CDR3 protein. The sample holds hundreds of thousands of distinct CDR3 sequences, about 12% seen once. CDR1 is SEHNR, CDR2 FQNEAQ, per germline (reference sequence). CDR3 length equals 16 residues. Trimming removed 3 bases from V and 3 bases from J; junction bases left unmatched: 5. J is TRBJ2-2 and V is TRBV7-9; 9 bases agree with TRBD1. Here the sequenced sample was PBMCs, taken on the day of the yellow fever booster vaccination. This receptor was identified in a man younger than 40 who received the YFV17D yellow fever vaccine. The CDR3 here is CASSLSGTGYTGELFF. Written as DNA, the CDR3 is TGTGCCAGCAGCTTGTCCGGGACAGGGTACACCGGGGAGCTGTTTTTT.